This T cell receptor (beta chain) comes out of a study of blood T cell dynamics during melanoma immunotherapy (dated by TCRdb to 2018 to 2020). Describing the broader study: Patients with metastatic melanoma were treated with first-line pembrolizumab or nivolumab plus ipilimumab as standard of care in the United Kingdom. The training cohort consisted of consecutive patients, while an additional independent group of patients from the same centre was pooled to form an external validation set. To find early correlates of response, the study profiled the peripheral T cell receptor repertoires of patients with metastatic melanoma both before and after one cycle of checkpoint inhibitor therapy.

The time point label corresponds to: pre-treatment baseline. Blood was sampled before treatment (T0) and at week 3 (W3), after the first cycle of checkpoint blockade. Except for a couple of patients with rapid clinical progression, response was assessed 12 weeks after the first infusion by RECIST 1.1; disease control meant complete response, partial response or stable disease. Patients were not eligible if they had prior systemic cancer treatment, concomitant immunosuppressant therapy or synchronous other active malignancies. TCR beta was sequenced in both bulk PBMC and plasma cell-free DNA in order to track circulating cells as well as T cell turnover. PBMC were isolated from blood with Lymphoprep and SepMate tubes, followed by red cell lysis. QIAamp DNA Blood Mini kits were used to extract DNA from PBMC and sorted T cell subsets. Trimming removed 2 bases from V and 2 bases from J; the gene matches leave 8 bases unexplained. CDR1 SGHDT and CDR2 YYEEEE were looked up in the germline V gene. From its cysteine to its phenylalanine, the CDR3 spans 16 amino acids. The DNA shown is the 48-base CDR3, in frame from base 1.

General study outcomes and caveats: The relatively small sample size was acknowledged as potentially limiting generalization of the results. Unlike progressors, patients who went on to achieve disease control showed a bifurcated reorganization of the PBMC repertoire at W3, with either increased clonality or increased diversity. Whether the T cell clones behind the repertoire changes were melanoma-specific or instead reflected general immune activation was something the study could not determine.

In this sample, this clone turned up once. Its antigen is unknown. No clone much larger than this one lies a single base away; base qualities are absent. For every bulk PBMC sample, a fixed 350 ng of DNA was loaded. TCR beta CDR3 sequences were amplified from genomic DNA using the immunoSEQ TCRb Assay kit according to manufacturer instructions. The KAPA Library Quantification Kit for Illumina platforms was used to quantify the pooled libraries by qPCR. Sequencing of the pooled libraries was done on an Illumina NextSeq 500, with clustering at 0.6-1.1 pM. On the authors' methods: TCR data were analyzed with immunoSEQ ANALYZER and the R LymphoSeq package. A rearrangement efficiency score was calculated as productive divided by the sum of productive and non-productive CDR3 sequences. Within each patient, timepoints were compared pairwise for clonality, measured with the Gini coefficient, and for diversity, measured with the Renyi index at alpha=1. Clonal relatedness, based on an edit distance of 3, and repertoire similarity, based on the Bhattacharyya coefficient, were both computed in LymphoSeq. To classify response, a linear discriminant analysis based on week-3 changes in clonality and diversity was built with the R MASS and caret packages. TCRdb re-hosts the immuneACCESS table, in-frame sequences only. Its copies lack some clones; in the studies checked, an unresolved V gene accounts for under half of them, and the cause for the rest is not known. Clonal size and the V and J genes are those of that table, whereas D and trimming came from the DNA. This sample gives 10,000 to 15,000 clones in total; roughly 86% of them show up just once. Approximately 4.7% of the sample is taken by the ten largest.

The TCR comes from a human donor with melanoma. The chain joins TRBV5-6 to TRBJ2-3; the central 7 bases match TRBD2. The sample was blood, taken from a patient treated with checkpoint blockade. The nucleotide sequence reads TGTGCCAGCAGCTTAATGGTGAGCGGGACCACAGATACGCAGTATTTT. This is translated as CASSLMVSGTTDTQYF. Full variable domain (CDR3 extended with the reference TRBV5-6 and TRBJ2-3 proteins): DAGVTQSPTHLIKTRGQQVTLRCSPKSGHDTVSWYQQALGQGPQFIFQYYEEEERQRGNFPDRFSGHQFPNYSSELNVNALLLGDSALYLCASSLMVSGTTDTQYFGPGTRLTVL.